Each of the 32 T cell receptor beta chains below was sequenced from the same sample in a study. In TCRdb, the RT-PCR reads were re-called with MiXCR into one record per CDR3 protein. The sample gives 550,000 to 750,000 distinct CDR3 sequences, 13% to 15% of which show up once; roughly 4% is in the top ten. The specimen sequenced was memory CD4+ T cells from blood. The receptor source for this set is a female donor in good health, serving as a healthy control.

This clonotype came up many times. V gene TRBV5-6 combines with J gene TRBJ1-2; the D is unclear. Trimming took off 0 bases at V and 8 bases at J, with 8 bases between the two ends. The CDR3 contains 12 residues. Germline CDR1 is SGHDT and CDR2 is YYEEEE. CDR3 sequence reads: CASSLDNRGYTF. The DNA of the CDR3 is TGTGCCAGCAGCTTGGACAATAGAGGCTACACCTTC.

The rearrangement uses TRBV5-1 and TRBJ1-4; 8 bases align to TRBD1. V shed 4 bases, J shed 4 bases, and the junction held 3 bases outside the gene matches. Germline V gives CDR1 SGHRS, CDR2 YFSETQ. CDR3 length: 14 amino acids. As DNA, the CDR3 is TGCGCCAGCAGCCGACAGGGGAATAATGAAAAACTGTTTTTT. Its protein product is CASSRQGNNEKLFF.

This clonotype showed up just a few times. The rearrangement uses TRBV3-1 and TRBJ2-7; 11 bases match TRBD1. J gave up 9 bases and V 6 bases, and 7 bases lay outside the gene matches. Germline CDR1 is LGHDT and CDR2 is YNNKEL (reference sequence). The CDR3 has 13 amino acids. This CDR3 is CASSPGQGVSQYF. CDR3 sequence (DNA): TGTGCCAGCAGTCCGGGACAGGGGGTCTCGCAGTACTTC.

This clonotype was observed many times. The rearrangement links TRBV7-8 to TRBJ2-1, with TRBD1 matching 9 bases. Losses at the gene ends were 1 base for V and 15 bases for J; bases not matched to a gene: 7. The CDR3 loop spans 13 amino acids. CDR1 and CDR2 from the germline V gene are SGHVS and FQNEAQ. CDR3 in amino acids: CASSLGRDRDAFF. The CDR3 DNA reads TGTGCCAGCAGCTTAGGCCGGGACAGGGACGCGTTCTTC.

The rearrangement joins TRBV5-5 to TRBJ2-3; 10 nucleotides line up with TRBD2. The V segment lost 0 bases and the J segment 5 bases; nucleotides outside the gene matches: 6. The CDR3 covers 16 residues. Per germline, CDR1 SGHKS and CDR2 YYEKEE (reference sequence). The DNA for the CDR3 is TGTGCCAGCAGCTTGGTGGCTAGCGGGAGAGGAGATACGCAGTATTTT. Its protein product is CASSLVASGRGDTQYF.

This clonotype occurred many times. The gene calls are TRBV7-6 and TRBJ2-3, with no clear D. The CDR3 consists of 16 residues. V lost 3 bases, J lost 0 bases, and 13 bases lay in between. The germline V gene has CDR1 SGHVS and CDR2 FNYEAQ. DNA for the CDR3: TGTGCCAGCAGCTTCATGGCGGATACTAGCACAGATACGCAGTATTTT. Protein sequence: CASSFMADTSTDTQYF. Drawing the rest from reference TRBV7-6 and TRBJ2-3, the complete variable domain is GAGVSQSPRYKVTKRGQDVALRCDPISGHVSLYWYRQALGQGPEFLTYFNYEAQQDKSGLPNDRFSAERPEGSISTLTIQRTEQRDSAMYRCASSFMADTSTDTQYFGPGTRLTVL.

In its sample, this clonotype was seen a few times. This chain links TRBV20-1 with TRBJ2-7; possibly TRBD2 for D (6 bases). The germline V gene encodes CDR1 DFQATT and CDR2 SNEGSKA (reference sequence). The CDR3 runs to 15 residues. V lost 3 bases, J lost 3 bases, and 18 bases lay in between. The CDR3 here is CSASPGGARFYEQYF. For the CDR3, the DNA is TGCAGTGCTAGTCCAGGCGGGGCCCGTTTCTACGAGCAGTACTTC.

The J gene is TRBJ1-6, the V gene TRBV12-3 or TRBV12-4, with D perhaps TRBD1 (6 bases). This CDR3 spans 16 amino acids. V dropped 5 bases and J dropped 5 bases, with 16 bases sitting between them. Written as DNA, the CDR3 is TGTGCCAGCAGTACCGGAAAGGGGGGTAATAATTCACCCCTCCACTTT. It translates to CASSTGKGGNNSPLHF.

The table lists this clonotype with a few counts. The rearrangement links TRBV6-1 to TRBJ1-2; 9 bases line up with TRBD1. Germline CDR1 is MNHNS and CDR2 is SASEGT. There are 15 residues in the CDR3. V shed 5 bases, J shed 4 bases, and the junction held 8 bases outside the gene matches. The CDR3 region is CASSTQQGAGYGYTF. The CDR3, as DNA: TGTGCCAGCAGTACGCAACAGGGGGCCGGCTATGGCTACACCTTC.

This clonotype was counted many times. The chain employs TRBV4-2 and TRBJ2-3; 14 bases match TRBD2. Germline-derived CDR1 and CDR2 are LGHNA and YNFKEQ. The CDR3 covers 21 residues. Trimming took 3 bases from V and 2 from J; bases not matched to a gene: 16. CDR3 loop: CASSQEPPGLAGVAITDTQYF. The CDR3 DNA follows: TGTGCCAGCAGCCAGGAACCACCGGGACTAGCGGGAGTGGCAATCACAGATACGCAGTATTTT.

This chain joins TRBV6-2 or TRBV6-3 and TRBJ2-7; possible D gene TRBD2, 6 bases. Deletions cut 1 base from V and 2 bases from J, with 9 bases between. The CDR3 is made up of 14 amino acids. CDR1 MNHEY and CDR2 SVGEGT come from the germline V gene. The CDR3 DNA reads as TGTGCCAGCAGTTACTATAGCGGAACCTACGAGCAGTACTTC. As protein: CASSYYSGTYEQYF.

The V and J genes are TRBV5-1 and TRBJ2-7; D may be TRBD2 (6 bases). Per the germline V gene, CDR1 is SGHRS and CDR2 is YFSETQ. V was shortened by 4 bases and J by 1 base, with 15 bases between the two germline ends. This CDR3 spans 15 amino acids. The CDR3 DNA is TGCGCCAGCAGCCCCCAGCCCGGGACTTCCTACGAGCAGTACTTC. It encodes CASSPQPGTSYEQYF.

This clonotype was recorded a few times. The rearrangement uses TRBV6-1 and TRBJ1-5; D possibly corresponds to TRBD1 (5 bases). Per germline, CDR1 MNHNS and CDR2 SASEGT. This CDR3 has 12 amino acids. V lost 5 bases and J 11 bases, leaving 13 bases between the germline ends. The CDR3 sequence: CASSPTGPAQHF. The DNA for the CDR3 is TGTGCCAGCAGTCCCACAGGACCTGCCCAGCATTTT.

This chain connects TRBV18 to TRBJ2-3; D not resolved. V was pared by 3 bases and J by 0 bases, with 10 bases between. Germline V CDR1 and CDR2: KGHSH, LQKENI. The CDR3 spans 15 residues. The CDR3 DNA reads TGTGCCAGCTCACCCACGTCCAGAAGCACAGATACGCAGTATTTT. It specifies CASSPTSRSTDTQYF. The full variable domain, rest sourced from reference TRBV18 and TRBJ2-3, is NAGVMQNPRHLVRRRGQEARLRCSPMKGHSHVYWYRQLPEEGLKFMVYLQKENIIDESGMPKERFSAEFPKEGPSILRIQQVVRGDSAAYFCASSPTSRSTDTQYFGPGTRLTVL.

There are a few counts of this clonotype. This chain links TRBV3-1 with TRBJ1-6, with TRBD1 matching 8 bases. CDR3 length equals 17 residues. V gave up 1 base and J gave up 9 bases; unmatched junction bases: 11. Germline V gene sequence: CDR1 LGHDT, CDR2 YNNKEL (reference sequence). CDR3 in DNA: TGTGCCAGCAGCCAAGGACCCTCCGGACAGGGAGGTTCACCCCTCCACTTT. Its translation: CASSQGPSGQGGSPLHF.

The V call is TRBV28, the J call TRBJ2-5; maybe TRBD2 (5 bases). Germline loops: CDR1 MDHEN, CDR2 SYDVKM. The CDR3 consists of 12 residues. Trimming cost V 7 bases and J 5 bases, with 11 bases left between them. In DNA form, the CDR3 reads TGTGCCAGCACGTCTAGCAGGGAGACCCAGTACTTC. Protein product: CASTSSRETQYF. Complete variable domain (other parts from reference TRBV28 and TRBJ2-5): DVKVTQSSRYLVKRTGEKVFLECVQDMDHENMFWYRQDPGLGLRLIYFSYDVKMKEKGDIPEGYSVSREKKERFSLILESASTNQTSMYLCASTSSRETQYFGPGTRLLVL.

This clonotype was observed a few times. The chain uses TRBV27 and TRBJ2-3; no definite D call. CDR3 length equals 14 residues. Trimming took 4 bases from V and 4 from J, leaving 12 bases between them. Germline CDR1 and CDR2: MNHEY and SMNVEV (reference sequence). CDR3 nucleotides: TGTGCCAGCAGTTACGCTCGGAGCCCAGATACGCAGTATTTT. This codes for CASSYARSPDTQYF.

The chain is built from TRBV6-2 or TRBV6-3 and TRBJ1-5, with a weak D call TRBD1 (6 bases). The V and J ends lost 8 bases and 3 bases respectively, with 11 bases between them. This CDR3 comprises 13 residues. The germline CDR1 and CDR2 sequences are MNHEY and SVGEGT. CDR3 loop: CASGGQNNQPQHF. CDR3 DNA: TGTGCCAGCGGAGGACAGAACAATCAGCCCCAGCATTTT.

The genes are TRBV2 and TRBJ2-2, with 9 bases that match TRBD1. CDR3 size: 17 residues. CDR1 SNHLY and CDR2 FYNNEI come from the germline V gene. With V trimmed by 5 bases and J by 1 base, 8 bases remained unmatched. CDR3 coding DNA: TGTGCCAGCAGTACGAGTCCGGGACAGGGGAACACCGGGGAGCTGTTTTTT. Its protein product is CASSTSPGQGNTGELFF.

In this sample, this clonotype turned up a few times. CDR3 region: CASSQVDSYEQYF. CDR3 nucleotides: TGTGCCAGCAGCCAAGTAGATAGTTACGAGCAGTACTTC. V gene TRBV14 combines with J gene TRBJ2-7, with unresolved D. V was pared by 1 base and J by 4 bases, with 8 bases between. Germline V gene sequence: CDR1 SGHDN, CDR2 FVKESK. CDR3 length: 13 residues.

This clonotype was recorded many times. The V gene is TRBV7-3, the J gene TRBJ2-3; D may be TRBD2 (5 bases). CDR3 length: 14 residues. Trimming took 5 bases from V and 3 from J, leaving 12 bases between them. CDR1 is SGHTA and CDR2 is FQGTGA in the germline V gene. CDR3 protein: CASSRDGVTDTQYF. Here the CDR3 DNA reads TGTGCCAGCAGCCGCGACGGGGTAACAGATACGCAGTATTTT.

This clonotype was counted only a few times. V and J are TRBV6-2 or TRBV6-3 and TRBJ1-5; 11 bases align to TRBD1. V lost 8 bases to trimming and J lost 4 bases; unmatched junction nucleotides: 7. Germline V gene sequence: CDR1 MNHEY, CDR2 SVGEGT. The CDR3 is made up of 15 amino acids. Here the CDR3 reads CASQPGQGANQPQHF. In DNA, the CDR3 is TGTGCCAGCCAACCTGGACAGGGGGCGAATCAGCCCCAGCATTTT.

This clonotype came up a few times. The chain links TRBV3-1 to TRBJ2-1; TRBD1 aligns across 9 bases. The V gene end was trimmed by 3 bases and the J gene end by 7 bases; junction bases not matched to a gene: 10. Germline V gene data show CDR1 as LGHDT and CDR2 as YNNKEL (reference sequence). The CDR3 totals 16 residues. The CDR3 sequence is CASSHGTGKGSNEQFF. The CDR3 coding sequence is TGTGCCAGCAGCCATGGGACAGGGAAGGGGAGTAATGAGCAGTTCTTC.

This clonotype was found a few times. V is TRBV5-1 and J is TRBJ1-1; weak D call: TRBD1 (5 bases). Between the trimmed V and J ends, which lost 2 bases and 2 bases, there was a span of 13 bases. CDR1 SGHRS and CDR2 YFSETQ come from the germline V gene. This CDR3 is built from 15 residues. The CDR3 protein is CASSLSGHGNTEAFF. The CDR3, as DNA: TGCGCCAGCAGCTTATCTGGACACGGCAACACTGAAGCTTTCTTT.

This clonotype has ten or more counts. The chain recombines TRBV7-9 with TRBJ2-7; the match to TRBD1 covers 7 bases. The CDR3 has 15 amino acids. Germline assignment: CDR1 SEHNR and CDR2 FQNEAQ (reference sequence). J was trimmed by 5 bases and V by 4 bases; bases with no gene match: 11. CDR3 loop: CASSYTRQGEDEQYF. CDR3 sequence (DNA): TGTGCCAGCAGCTACACAAGACAGGGTGAGGACGAGCAGTACTTC.

The sample holds many counts of this clonotype. The CDR3 DNA follows: TGTGCCAGCAGTTATGACGGAACCTATGGCTACACCTTC. It codes for CASSYDGTYGYTF. The chain is built from TRBV6-5 and TRBJ1-2, with no clear D. Germline CDR1 MNHEY, CDR2 SVGAGI. There are 13 residues in the CDR3. The ends were cut back, 3 bases at V and 4 bases at J, with 9 bases in the middle.

In its sample, this clonotype was seen many times. The chain uses TRBV6-2 or TRBV6-3 and TRBJ1-1; no clear D gene. The CDR3 consists of 14 residues. The germline CDR1 and CDR2 sequences are MNHEY and SVGEGT. The V gene lost 2 bases and the J gene lost 4 bases, with 11 bases spanning the gap. The CDR3: CASSYDALGTEAFF. The CDR3 nucleotides read TGTGCCAGCAGTTACGATGCCCTGGGCACTGAAGCTTTCTTT.

This clonotype was recorded many times. The chain links TRBV6-5 to TRBJ2-1; TRBD2 matches at 10 bases. The CDR3 runs 13 residues. Trimming cost V 8 bases and J 4 bases; bases outside gene matches: 2. The germline V gene encodes CDR1 MNHEY and CDR2 SVGAGI. As DNA, the CDR3 is TGTGCCAGCGGGACTAGCGCTTACAATGAGCAGTTCTTC. This translates into CASGTSAYNEQFF.

The chain links TRBV15 to TRBJ1-5; 7 bases are a match to TRBD1. After removal of 2 bases from V and 3 bases from J, the junction contained 13 bases not matched to a gene. This CDR3 has 18 amino acids. Germline CDR1 and CDR2: LNHNV and YYDKDF (reference sequence). CDR3 DNA: TGTGCCACCAGCAGAAGACAGGGCGCAGGCCTGGCCAATCAGCCCCAGCATTTT. Its protein is CATSRRQGAGLANQPQHF.

V is TRBV6-2 or TRBV6-3 and J is TRBJ1-5; no definite D call. V was cut by 4 bases and J by 1 base, with 20 bases left in between. The CDR3 sequence is 18 residues long. Germline loops: CDR1 MNHEY, CDR2 SVGEGT. CDR3 nucleotide sequence: TGTGCCAGCAGTTCAATACAAGGAACTGTTCTGAGCAATCAGCCCCAGCATTTT. This encodes CASSSIQGTVLSNQPQHF.

This clonotype came up a few times. This rearrangement joins TRBV20-1 to TRBJ2-1; TRBD2 matches 11 bases. The CDR3 totals 19 residues. V was clipped by 3 bases and J by 4 bases; unmatched bases: 17. Germline CDR1 and CDR2: DFQATT and SNEGSKA (reference sequence). The CDR3 reads CSASQLAGGSPFTYNEQFF. As DNA, the CDR3 is TGCAGTGCTAGTCAGCTAGCGGGGGGCTCCCCCTTCACTTACAATGAGCAGTTCTTC.

This clonotype was counted only a few times. The rearrangement links TRBV4-3 to TRBJ1-4, with D tentatively TRBD1 (5 bases). CDR1 is LGHNA, CDR2 YSLEER, per germline. This CDR3 is 14 amino acids long. V shed 5 bases and J shed 8 bases, with 15 bases lying between them. This CDR3 reads CASSSTQEIEKLFF. The CDR3 nucleotides are TGCGCCAGCAGCTCTACACAGGAAATCGAAAAACTGTTTTTT.